Shown below are 18 T cell receptor beta chains from a single sample sequenced in a study of T cells after yellow fever vaccination. TCRdb ran MiXCR on the 5' RACE reads and lists one entry per CDR3 protein. Of fewer than 650,000 distinct CDR3 sequences in the sample, around a fifth were seen once. The sequences come from PBMCs, collected 20 to 25 days after the first yellow fever vaccination. These TCRs come from a man between 18 and 35 years old who received the YFV17D yellow fever vaccine.

The J gene is TRBJ2-1, the V gene TRBV13; D perhaps matches TRBD2 (5 bases). Germline lookup yields CDR1 PRHDT and CDR2 FYEKMQ (reference sequence). This CDR3 is built from 15 residues. Trimming pared 0 bases from V and 3 bases from J, leaving 9 bases between. Here the CDR3 reads CASSLGDGVYNEQFF. The CDR3 nucleotides read TGTGCCAGCAGCTTAGGTGACGGGGTCTACAATGAGCAGTTCTTC.

In its sample, this clonotype was seen a few times. This chain uses TRBV5-1 with TRBJ2-5; no definite D call. The V end lost 7 bases, the J end lost 2 bases, and 12 bases lay between the germline ends. This CDR3 region has 13 residues. The germline gives CDR1 SGHRS, CDR2 YFSETQ. The CDR3 here is CASGRSSQETQYF. The CDR3 DNA follows: TGCGCCAGCGGTCGGAGCTCTCAAGAGACCCAGTACTTC.

The chain uses TRBV10-3 and TRBJ2-1; TRBD1 aligns across 7 bases. Germline CDR1 and CDR2: ENHRY and SYGVKD. With 4 bases clipped from V and 7 bases from J, the junction kept 4 bases outside the gene matches. The CDR3 is 13 amino acids. The CDR3 DNA is TGTGCCATCAGTGCACAGGGGACAAATGAGCAGTTCTTC. Translating gives CAISAQGTNEQFF.

J is TRBJ2-6 and V is TRBV20-1; D not certain. Germline CDR1 is DFQATT and CDR2 is SNEGSKA (reference sequence). This CDR3 comprises 14 residues. Trimming left V 0 bases short and J 4 bases short, with 7 bases between. CDR3 bases: TGCAGTGCTAGAGAAGGGTCCGGGGCCAACGTCCTGACTTTC. The encoded protein is CSAREGSGANVLTF.

This clonotype was seen more than once but under ten times. This chain connects TRBV20-1 to TRBJ2-5, with 10 bases matching TRBD2. The CDR3 is 18 amino acids. Trimming at V came to 1 base and at J to 5 bases, leaving 16 bases not matched to a gene. In germline, CDR1 is DFQATT, CDR2 SNEGSKA (reference sequence). CDR3 residues: CSARGLNLAGGQPETQYF. For the CDR3, the DNA is TGCAGTGCTAGAGGCCTCAATTTAGCGGGGGGCCAACCGGAGACCCAGTACTTC.

This clonotype appeared a few times. V usage is TRBV4-2 and J usage is TRBJ1-1; no reliable D call. V lost 1 base and J 2 bases, leaving 11 bases between the germline ends. The CDR3 totals 15 residues. Germline V gene lookup returns CDR1 LGHNA and CDR2 YNFKEQ. In nucleotides, the CDR3 is TGTGCCAGCAGCCAAGGGTCGGCCTTAAACACTGAAGCTTTCTTT. Encoded protein: CASSQGSALNTEAFF.

This clonotype was counted between two and nine times. This rearrangement joins TRBV7-2 to TRBJ1-1, with D perhaps matching TRBD1 (5 bases). The germline V gene has CDR1 SGHTA and CDR2 FQGNSA. The germline V and J ends were trimmed by 8 bases and 1 base, with 11 bases remaining between them. This CDR3 is 13 amino acids long. The CDR3 loop is CASRGNQNTEAFF. In DNA form, the CDR3 reads TGTGCCAGCCGGGGGAATCAGAACACTGAAGCTTTCTTT.

The chain is built from TRBV5-1 and TRBJ1-1; D may be TRBD1 (5 bases). The CDR3 covers 15 residues. V shed 4 bases and J shed 8 bases, with 21 bases lying between them. Germline CDR1 reads SGHRS; CDR2 reads YFSETQ. CDR3 sequence (DNA): TGCGCCAGCAGCCCGAGGGGTCCCCAGATGGACGAAGCTTTCTTT. Encoded protein: CASSPRGPQMDEAFF.

This clonotype was recorded a few times. The chain joins TRBV2 to TRBJ1-1; D might be TRBD1 (6 bases). The germline V and J ends were trimmed by 3 bases and 2 bases, with 10 bases remaining between them. The CDR3 sequence is 14 residues long. Germline V gene data show CDR1 as SNHLY and CDR2 as FYNNEI. CDR3 sequence: CASSDGQFNTEAFF. As DNA, the CDR3 is TGTGCCAGCAGTGACGGACAGTTCAACACTGAAGCTTTCTTT.

This clonotype was observed a few times. The gene calls are TRBV20-1 and TRBJ1-2, with 7 bases matching TRBD1. CDR1 is DFQATT and CDR2 is SNEGSKA in the germline V gene (reference sequence). This CDR3 spans 11 amino acids. The CDR3 DNA reads as TGCAGGGTAACAGGGGACTATGGCTACACCTTC. This gives the protein CRVTGDYGYTF.

This clonotype occurred a few times. The J gene is TRBJ1-5, the V gene TRBV7-2; the D is unclear. Trimming took off 5 bases at V and 1 base at J, with 15 bases between the two ends. There are 16 residues in the CDR3. Germline CDR1 SGHTA, CDR2 FQGNSA. The CDR3 loop is CASSVTYIRSNQPQHF. In nucleotides, the CDR3 is TGTGCCAGCAGCGTTACCTATATTCGGAGCAATCAGCCCCAGCATTTT.

J is TRBJ2-4 and V is TRBV4-1, with 7 bases identical to TRBD1. The CDR3 spans 22 residues. Germline V gene sequence: CDR1 MGHRA, CDR2 YSYEKL. V was pared by 4 bases and J by 0 bases, with 24 bases of the junction left unmatched. CDR3 sequence reads: CASSPPSRTGISGPSAKNIQYF. CDR3 nucleotide sequence: TGCGCCAGCAGCCCACCCTCCCGGACAGGCATTAGTGGCCCCTCAGCCAAAAACATTCAGTACTTC.

The J gene is TRBJ1-1, the V gene TRBV4-1; maybe TRBD1 (5 bases). Germline values: CDR1 MGHRA, CDR2 YSYEKL. This CDR3 has 15 residues. Trimming stripped 9 bases from V and 2 bases from J, with 19 bases between. The CDR3 sequence is CASQRSGQGNTEAFF. CDR3 coding DNA: TGCGCCAGTCAAAGGTCGGGCCAGGGAAACACTGAAGCTTTCTTT.

The chain joins TRBV4-1 to TRBJ1-1; D not certain. Trimming took 4 bases from V and 0 from J, leaving 9 bases between them. The germline gives CDR1 MGHRA, CDR2 YSYEKL. There are 14 residues in the CDR3. The CDR3 sequence: CASSPRALNTEAFF. In DNA, the CDR3 is TGCGCCAGCAGCCCTAGAGCTTTGAACACTGAAGCTTTCTTT.

This clonotype was recorded a few times. The chain uses TRBV3-1 and TRBJ1-4, with D possibly TRBD1 on 5 matching bases. V was clipped by 0 bases and J by 13 bases, with 9 bases between them. CDR1 LGHDT and CDR2 YNNKEL come from the germline V gene (reference sequence). This CDR3 spans 12 amino acids. The CDR3 DNA reads as TGTGCCAGCAGCCAAGAAAATCAGGGACTGTTTTTT. Encoded protein: CASSQENQGLFF.

This clonotype was counted between two and nine times. CDR3 sequence: CASRAHSQETQYF. The DNA of the CDR3 is TGTGCCAGCCGAGCACACAGCCAAGAGACCCAGTACTTC. The gene calls are TRBV6-2 or TRBV6-3 and TRBJ2-5; no reliable D call. V lost 8 bases and J 1 base, leaving 11 bases between the germline ends. The germline V gene has CDR1 MNHEY and CDR2 SVGEGT. The CDR3 contains 13 residues.

This sequence joins TRBV28 and TRBJ1-5; 8 bases are a match to TRBD1. J lost 0 bases, V lost 10 bases, and 5 bases had no gene match. The CDR3 is 14 amino acids. CDR1 is MDHEN and CDR2 is SYDVKM in the germline V gene. DNA of the CDR3: TGTGCCATCCAACAGGGGGGTAGCAATCAGCCCCAGCATTTT. It is translated as CAIQQGGSNQPQHF. The whole variable domain, filled in from reference TRBV28 and TRBJ1-5, reads DVKVTQSSRYLVKRTGEKVFLECVQDMDHENMFWYRQDPGLGLRLIYFSYDVKMKEKGDIPEGYSVSREKKERFSLILESASTNQTSMYLCAIQQGGSNQPQHFGDGTRLSIL.

The chain is built from TRBV6-5 and TRBJ2-2; D may be TRBD2 (5 bases). Germline-derived CDR1 and CDR2 are MNHEY and SVGAGI. The CDR3 contains 17 residues. The V and J ends lost 0 bases and 0 bases respectively, with 11 bases between them. The CDR3 DNA is TGTGCCAGCAGTTACTCAGTCGGGGAAACGAACACCGGGGAGCTGTTTTTT. It is translated as CASSYSVGETNTGELFF.